Below are 18 T cell receptor beta chains sequenced from a single sample in a study of response to subunit inactivated influenza vaccine. TCRdb ran MiXCR on the RT-PCR reads and lists one entry per CDR3 protein. The sample has more than 550,000 distinct CDR3 sequences, 12% seen once. Sequencing used PBMCs from blood, obtained on the day of vaccination. These receptors were collected from a man aged 45-65 years who received an inactivated influenza vaccine.

This clonotype was detected a few times. The chain links TRBV5-6 to TRBJ2-1; D uncertain. Between the trimmed V and J ends, which lost 0 bases and 2 bases, there was a span of 12 bases. The CDR3 loop spans 16 amino acids. Germline CDR1 and CDR2: SGHDT and YYEEEE. CDR3 DNA sequence: TGTGCCAGCAGCTTGGGACGCCCAAACCCCTACAATGAGCAGTTCTTC. It yields the protein CASSLGRPNPYNEQFF.

The rearrangement links TRBV10-3 to TRBJ2-3, with D hard to call. Trimming removed 11 bases at V and 0 bases at J, with 6 bases between. The germline V gene encodes CDR1 ENHRY and CDR2 SYGVKD. The CDR3 sequence is 11 residues long. CDR3 region: CASESTDTQYF. DNA of the CDR3: TGTGCCTCGGAGAGCACAGATACGCAGTATTTT.

This clonotype was counted ten times or more. This chain uses TRBV6-1 with TRBJ2-3, with D perhaps matching TRBD2 (6 bases). The CDR3 is 21 amino acids. Germline values: CDR1 MNHNS, CDR2 SASEGT. V shed 5 bases and J shed 2 bases, with 32 bases lying between them. The CDR3 region has the DNA TGTGCCAGCAGTAAACGGGGTGGCGGGGTCCAGCCAAACCTTCACACAGATACGCAGTATTTT. It translates to CASSKRGGGVQPNLHTDTQYF.

This clonotype was found many times. The chain couples TRBV6-6 to TRBJ2-3; D call uncertain. CDR3 length equals 10 residues. Germline V gene lookup returns CDR1 MNHNY and CDR2 SVGAGI (reference sequence). With 6 bases removed from V and 4 bases from J, the gap between germline ends came to 2 bases. This CDR3 is CASRSDTQYF. CDR3 DNA: TGTGCCAGCAGGTCAGATACGCAGTATTTT.

A few counts support this clonotype. The V gene is TRBV25-1, the J gene TRBJ1-1; 9 bases are shared with TRBD1. The germline CDR1 and CDR2 sequences are MGHDK and SYGVNS. The CDR3 has 15 amino acids. Unmatched junction bases numbered 4, after V lost 1 base and J lost 4 bases. CDR3 sequence: CASSELGQGGTEAFF. CDR3 sequence (DNA): TGTGCCAGCAGTGAATTGGGACAGGGAGGCACTGAAGCTTTCTTT.

This clonotype was recorded many times. The chain joins TRBV29-1 to TRBJ2-7, with 8 positions matching TRBD1. Looked up from germline, CDR1 is SQVTM and CDR2 is ANQGSEA. This CDR3 has 12 residues. V gave up 7 bases and J gave up 7 bases; unmatched junction bases: 9. The CDR3 DNA follows: TGCAGCGCCCGGACAGGGTTGAGAGAGCAGTACTTC. Its protein is CSARTGLREQYF.

The chain uses TRBV7-9 and TRBJ2-7; TRBD2 matches at 10 bases. Germline V gene sequence: CDR1 SEHNR, CDR2 FQNEAQ (reference sequence). Trimming removed 4 bases from V and 3 bases from J; junction bases left unmatched: 9. CDR3 length equals 16 residues. The CDR3 loop is CASSSPLAGEDYEQYF. The CDR3 nucleotides are TGTGCCAGCAGCTCCCCCCTAGCGGGAGAAGACTACGAGCAGTACTTC.

This clonotype has a handful of counts. The chain joins TRBV20-1 to TRBJ2-5; 9 bases are shared with TRBD2. Germline lookup yields CDR1 DFQATT and CDR2 SNEGSKA (reference sequence). V shed 5 bases and J 1 base; nucleotides not matched to a gene: 8. This CDR3 is built from 15 residues. The CDR3, as DNA: TGCAGTGCTTCAAATAGCGGGGGAACCCAAGAGACCCAGTACTTC. Amino acid sequence: CSASNSGGTQETQYF.

The V and J genes are TRBV5-1 and TRBJ2-3, with D perhaps matching TRBD1 (5 bases). V was shortened by 1 base and J by 1 base, with 13 bases between the two germline ends. The CDR3 totals 16 residues. Germline lookup yields CDR1 SGHRS and CDR2 YFSETQ. In DNA, the CDR3 is TGCGCCAGCAGCTTGCCGGAACAGGCCGGCACAGATACGCAGTATTTT. Protein: CASSLPEQAGTDTQYF.

The table lists this clonotype with many counts. The V call is TRBV4-3, the J call TRBJ1-1; 7 bases line up with TRBD1. CDR1 is LGHNA and CDR2 is YSLEER in the germline V gene. The trim removed 3 bases at V and 4 bases at J, leaving 2 bases unmatched. The CDR3 runs 13 residues. The CDR3 bases are TGCGCCAGCAGCCAGACAGGGAGCACTGAAGCTTTCTTT. Translation: CASSQTGSTEAFF.

This chain joins TRBV21-1 and TRBJ2-3; TRBD2, the table's D call, lacks a check against the DNA. TRBV21-1 is described as a pseudogene. This CDR3 spans 17 amino acids. CDR3: CASSRGFGGEGTDTQYF. For the CDR3, the DNA is TGTGCCAGCAGCAGAGGCTTCGGGGGGGAGGGCACAGATACGCAGTATTTT.

Worth noting for this clonotype: This may stem from a read error, because a much larger clone lies one nucleotide away. V and J are TRBV28 and TRBJ2-1; D may be TRBD1 (5 bases). CDR1 MDHEN and CDR2 SYDVKM come from the germline V gene. This CDR3 is built from 15 residues. CDR3 in amino acids: CASSSDTMSYYEQFF. The CDR3 DNA is TGTGCCAGCAGCTCGGACACGATGTCCTACTATGAGCAGTTCTTC.

This clonotype was detected only a few times. The chain carries TRBV11-2 and TRBJ2-7; 7 nucleotides align to TRBD1. The CDR3 length is 12 residues. The V segment lost 5 bases and the J segment 7 bases; nucleotides outside the gene matches: 5. Germline values: CDR1 SGHAT, CDR2 FQNNGV. DNA for the CDR3: TGTGCCAGCAGCACCGACAGGGAAGAGCAGTACTTC. Translated, it gives CASSTDREEQYF.

J is TRBJ1-6 and V is TRBV7-2, with a possible D match to TRBD1 (5 bases). CDR1 and CDR2 (germline): SGHTA, FQGNSA. Trimming took 6 bases from V and 2 from J, leaving 17 bases between them. This CDR3 contains 17 residues. CDR3 region: CASRLGQGRAYNSPLHF. The CDR3 DNA is TGTGCCAGCAGGCTGGGGCAGGGAAGAGCCTATAATTCACCCCTCCACTTT.

This clonotype has just a few counts. CDR3 loop: CASSYGRQGIIMNTEAFF. The CDR3 bases are TGTGCCAGCAGTTACGGTCGGCAGGGGATTATCATGAACACTGAAGCTTTCTTT. V and J are TRBV6-5 and TRBJ1-1, with D tentatively TRBD1 (6 bases). V shed 2 bases and J shed 0 bases, with 19 bases lying between them. The CDR3 consists of 18 residues. CDR1 and CDR2 (germline): MNHEY, SVGAGI.

For the CDR3, the DNA is TGTGCCAGCAGCCCGGACAGGGGGCGGAACACCGGGGAGCTGTTTTTT. Protein: CASSPDRGRNTGELFF. The chain uses TRBV5-4 and TRBJ2-2; 11 bases agree with TRBD1. The germline CDR1 and CDR2 sequences are SGHNT and YYREEE (reference sequence). J was trimmed by 1 base and V by 4 bases; bases with no gene match: 3. The length of the CDR3 is 16 residues.

This clonotype was counted a few times. V usage is TRBV7-8 and J usage is TRBJ1-6; 8 bases fit TRBD1. Losses at the gene ends were 1 base for V and 7 bases for J; bases not matched to a gene: 9. The CDR3 has 17 amino acids. Germline V gene sequence: CDR1 SGHVS, CDR2 FQNEAQ. Written as DNA, the CDR3 is TGTGCCAGCAGCTTAGATTCCACAGGGGGTCGGAATTCACCCCTCCACTTT. Translated: CASSLDSTGGRNSPLHF.

The chain joins TRBV29-1 to TRBJ2-7; 9 nucleotides match TRBD1. In germline, CDR1 is SQVTM, CDR2 ANQGSEA. Trimming removed 6 bases from V and 2 bases from J; junction bases left unmatched: 8. CDR3 length equals 14 residues. CDR3: CSVATGTGPYEQYF. The DNA for the CDR3 is TGCAGCGTGGCTACCGGGACAGGGCCCTACGAGCAGTACTTC.